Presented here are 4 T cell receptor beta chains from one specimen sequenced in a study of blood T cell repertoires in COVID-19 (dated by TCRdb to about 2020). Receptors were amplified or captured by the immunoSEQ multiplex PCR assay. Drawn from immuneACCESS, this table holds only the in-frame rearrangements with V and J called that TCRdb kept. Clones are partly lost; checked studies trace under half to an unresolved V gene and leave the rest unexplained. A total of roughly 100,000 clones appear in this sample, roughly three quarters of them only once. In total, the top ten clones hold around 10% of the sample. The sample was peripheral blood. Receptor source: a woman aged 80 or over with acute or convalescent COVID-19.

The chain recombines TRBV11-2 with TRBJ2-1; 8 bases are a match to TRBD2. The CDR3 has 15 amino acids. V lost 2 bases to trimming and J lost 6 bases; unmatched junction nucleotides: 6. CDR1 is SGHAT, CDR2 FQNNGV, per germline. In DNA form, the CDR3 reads TGTGCCAGCAGCTTATTTTCGGGAGGGATCAATGAGCAGTTCTTC. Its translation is CASSLFSGGINEQFF.

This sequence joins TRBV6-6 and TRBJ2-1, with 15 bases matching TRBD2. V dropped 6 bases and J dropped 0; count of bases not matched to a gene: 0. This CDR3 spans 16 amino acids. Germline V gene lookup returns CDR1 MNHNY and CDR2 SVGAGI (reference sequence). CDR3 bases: TGTGCCAGCAGGGGACTAGCGGGGGGCTCCTACAATGAGCAGTTCTTC. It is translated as CASRGLAGGSYNEQFF.

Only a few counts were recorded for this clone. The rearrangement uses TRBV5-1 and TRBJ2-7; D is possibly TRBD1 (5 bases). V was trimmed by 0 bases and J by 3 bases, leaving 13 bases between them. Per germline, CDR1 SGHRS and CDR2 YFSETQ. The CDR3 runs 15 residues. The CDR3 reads CASSLDPAGLYEQYF. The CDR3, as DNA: TGCGCCAGCAGCTTGGATCCCGCAGGGCTCTACGAGCAGTACTTC.

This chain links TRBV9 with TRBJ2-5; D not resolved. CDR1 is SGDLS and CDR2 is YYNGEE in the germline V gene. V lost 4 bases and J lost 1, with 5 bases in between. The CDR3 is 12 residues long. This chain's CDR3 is CASSPGQETQYF. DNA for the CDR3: TGTGCCAGCAGCCCGGGCCAAGAGACCCAGTACTTC.